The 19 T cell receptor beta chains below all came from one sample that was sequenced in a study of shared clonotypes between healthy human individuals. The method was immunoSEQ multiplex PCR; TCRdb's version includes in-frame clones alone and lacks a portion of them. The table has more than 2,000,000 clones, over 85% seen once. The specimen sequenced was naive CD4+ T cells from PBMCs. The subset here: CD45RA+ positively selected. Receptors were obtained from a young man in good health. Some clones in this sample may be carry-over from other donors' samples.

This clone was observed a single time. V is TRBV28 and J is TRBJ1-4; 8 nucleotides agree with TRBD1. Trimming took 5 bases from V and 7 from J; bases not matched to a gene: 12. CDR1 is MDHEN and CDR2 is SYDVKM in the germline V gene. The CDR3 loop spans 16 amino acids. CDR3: CASSPRTGTGAEKLFF. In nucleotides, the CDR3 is TGTGCCAGCAGTCCCCGCACCGGGACAGGCGCTGAAAAACTGTTTTTT.

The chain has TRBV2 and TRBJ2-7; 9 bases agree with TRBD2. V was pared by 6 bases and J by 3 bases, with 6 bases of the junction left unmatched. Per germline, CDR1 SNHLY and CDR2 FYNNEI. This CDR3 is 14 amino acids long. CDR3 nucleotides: TGTGCCAGCAGGAGACTAGCGGCGGACTACGAGCAGTACTTC. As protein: CASRRLAADYEQYF.

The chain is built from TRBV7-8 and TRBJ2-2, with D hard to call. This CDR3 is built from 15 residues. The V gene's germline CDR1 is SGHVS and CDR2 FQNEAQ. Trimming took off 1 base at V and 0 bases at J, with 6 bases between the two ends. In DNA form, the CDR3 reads TGTGCCAGCAGCTTAGGCCGCCCGAACACCGGGGAGCTGTTTTTT. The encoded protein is CASSLGRPNTGELFF.

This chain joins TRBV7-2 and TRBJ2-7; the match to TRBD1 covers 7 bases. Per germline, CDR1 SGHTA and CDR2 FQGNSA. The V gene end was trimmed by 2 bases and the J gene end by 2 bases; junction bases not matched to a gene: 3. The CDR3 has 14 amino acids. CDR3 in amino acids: CASSLQRGPYEQYF. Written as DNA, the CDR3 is TGTGCCAGCAGCTTACAGAGGGGGCCCTACGAGCAGTACTTC. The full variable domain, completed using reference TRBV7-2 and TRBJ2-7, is GAGVSQSPSNKVTEKGKDVELRCDPISGHTALYWYRQSLGQGLEFLIYFQGNSAPDKSGLPSDRFSAERTGGSVSTLTIQRTQQEDSAVYLCASSLQRGPYEQYFGPGTRLTVT.

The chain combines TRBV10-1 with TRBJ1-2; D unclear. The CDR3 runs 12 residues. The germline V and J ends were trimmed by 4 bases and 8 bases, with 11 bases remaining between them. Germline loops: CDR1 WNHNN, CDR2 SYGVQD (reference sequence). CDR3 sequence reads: CASSVEVGGYTF. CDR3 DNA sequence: TGCGCCAGCAGTGTGGAGGTTGGGGGCTACACCTTC.

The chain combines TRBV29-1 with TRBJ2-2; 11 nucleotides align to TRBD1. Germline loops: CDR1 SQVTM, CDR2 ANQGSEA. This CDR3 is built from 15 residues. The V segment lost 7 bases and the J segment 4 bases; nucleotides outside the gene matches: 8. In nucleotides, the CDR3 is TGCAGCGCCGGACAGGGGGCGTCGGGCACCGGGGAGCTGTTTTTT. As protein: CSAGQGASGTGELFF.

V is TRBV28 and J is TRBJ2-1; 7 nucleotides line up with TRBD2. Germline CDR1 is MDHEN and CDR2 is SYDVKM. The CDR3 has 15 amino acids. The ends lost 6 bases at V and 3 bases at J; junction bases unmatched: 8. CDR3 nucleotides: TGTGCCAGCAGCCAAAGCGGGACCAACTACAATGAGCAGTTCTTC. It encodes CASSQSGTNYNEQFF.

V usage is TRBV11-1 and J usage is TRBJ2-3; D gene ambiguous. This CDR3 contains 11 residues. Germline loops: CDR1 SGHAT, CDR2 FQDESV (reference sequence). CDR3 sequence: CASKYTDTQYF. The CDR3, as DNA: TGTGCTTCAAAATACACAGATACGCAGTATTTT.

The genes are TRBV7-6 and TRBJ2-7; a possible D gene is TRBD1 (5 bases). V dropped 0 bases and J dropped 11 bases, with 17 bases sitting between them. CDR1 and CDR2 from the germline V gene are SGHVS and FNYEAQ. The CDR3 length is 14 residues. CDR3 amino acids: CASSLAQTQGPEYF. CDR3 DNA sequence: TGTGCCAGCAGCTTAGCGCAAACTCAGGGCCCGGAGTACTTC.

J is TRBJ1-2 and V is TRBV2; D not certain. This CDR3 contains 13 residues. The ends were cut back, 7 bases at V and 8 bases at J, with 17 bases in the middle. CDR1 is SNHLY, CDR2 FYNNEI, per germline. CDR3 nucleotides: TGTGCCAGCAATCGGCAGGAGGTGGAAGGCTACACCTTC. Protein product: CASNRQEVEGYTF.

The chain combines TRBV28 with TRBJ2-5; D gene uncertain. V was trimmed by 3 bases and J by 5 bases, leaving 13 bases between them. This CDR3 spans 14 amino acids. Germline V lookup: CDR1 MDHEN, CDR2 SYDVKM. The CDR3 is CASSLSYEVETQYF. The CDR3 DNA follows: TGTGCCAGCAGTTTGTCTTACGAGGTGGAGACCCAGTACTTC.

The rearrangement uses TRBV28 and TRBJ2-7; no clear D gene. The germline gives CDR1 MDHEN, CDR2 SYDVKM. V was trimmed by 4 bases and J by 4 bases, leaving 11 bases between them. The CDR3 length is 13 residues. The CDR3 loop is CASSYSDSYEQYF. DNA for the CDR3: TGTGCCAGCAGTTACTCTGACTCGTACGAGCAGTACTTC.

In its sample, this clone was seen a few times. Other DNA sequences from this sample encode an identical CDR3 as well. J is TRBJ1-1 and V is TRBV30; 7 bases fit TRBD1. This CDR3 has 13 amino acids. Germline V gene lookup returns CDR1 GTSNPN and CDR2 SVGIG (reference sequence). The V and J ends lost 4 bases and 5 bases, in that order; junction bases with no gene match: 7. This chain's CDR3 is CAWTRTGGTEAFF. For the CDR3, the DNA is TGTGCCTGGACCCGGACAGGCGGGACTGAAGCTTTCTTT.

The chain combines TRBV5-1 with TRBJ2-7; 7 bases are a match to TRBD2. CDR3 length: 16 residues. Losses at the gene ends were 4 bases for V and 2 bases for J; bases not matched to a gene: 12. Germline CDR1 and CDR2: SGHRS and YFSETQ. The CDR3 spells CASSPGGVAVPYEQYF. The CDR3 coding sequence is TGCGCCAGCAGCCCTGGGGGGGTAGCGGTCCCCTACGAGCAGTACTTC.

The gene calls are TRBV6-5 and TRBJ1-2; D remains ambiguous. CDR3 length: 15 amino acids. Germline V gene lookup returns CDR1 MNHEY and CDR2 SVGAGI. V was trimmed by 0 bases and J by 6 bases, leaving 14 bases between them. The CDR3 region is CASSYSFRLNDGYTF. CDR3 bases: TGTGCCAGCAGTTACTCGTTCAGGCTCAACGATGGCTACACCTTC.

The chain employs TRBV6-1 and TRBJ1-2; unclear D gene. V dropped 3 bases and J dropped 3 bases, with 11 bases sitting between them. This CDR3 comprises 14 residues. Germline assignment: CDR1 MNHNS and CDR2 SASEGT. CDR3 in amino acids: CASSDTGRDYGYTF. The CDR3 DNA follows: TGTGCCAGCAGTGATACCGGGAGGGACTATGGCTACACCTTC.

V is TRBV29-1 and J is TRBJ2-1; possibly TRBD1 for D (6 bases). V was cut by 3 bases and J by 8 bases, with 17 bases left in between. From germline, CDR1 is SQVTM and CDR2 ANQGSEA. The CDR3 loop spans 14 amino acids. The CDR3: CSVDQAGAWDEQFF. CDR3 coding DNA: TGCAGCGTTGATCAGGCAGGGGCTTGGGATGAGCAGTTCTTC.

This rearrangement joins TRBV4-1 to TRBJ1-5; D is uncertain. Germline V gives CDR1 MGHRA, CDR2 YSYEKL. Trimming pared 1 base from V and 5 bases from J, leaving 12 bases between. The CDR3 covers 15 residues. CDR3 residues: CASSQAQLRDQPQHF. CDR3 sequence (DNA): TGCGCCAGCAGCCAAGCCCAGCTTCGGGATCAGCCCCAGCATTTT.

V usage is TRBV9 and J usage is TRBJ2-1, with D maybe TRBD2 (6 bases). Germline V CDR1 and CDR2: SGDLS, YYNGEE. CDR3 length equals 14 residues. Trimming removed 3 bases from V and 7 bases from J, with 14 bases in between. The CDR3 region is CASSGRARSNEQFF. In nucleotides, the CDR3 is TGTGCCAGCAGCGGGAGGGCCAGATCGAATGAGCAGTTCTTC. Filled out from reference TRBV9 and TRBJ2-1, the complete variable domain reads DSGVTQTPKHLITATGQRVTLRCSPRSGDLSVYWYQQSLDQGLQFLIQYYNGEERAKGNILERFSAQQFPDLHSELNLSSLELGDSALYFCASSGRARSNEQFFGPGTRLTVL.